A selection of T cell receptor beta chains follows, all from one sample in a study of cytomegalovirus exposure and HLA in healthy donors. Profiling relied on immunoSEQ multiplex PCR, and the TCRdb table lists in-frame clones only, not all of them. Seen here are fewer than 200,000 clones, approximately 82% observed once, and the top ten hold 2% to 2.5%. Sequenced: PBMCs. All receptors come from a woman aged 25 to 39 in good health and CMV-seronegative. Both conserved end residues are part of each CDR3. A D gene is named only where the DNA matches it firmly. Clone size is given for some rows only: seen once, a few or many times, or a class if the clone is expanded.

NA,TRBV6-1,NA,TRBJ2-1,CASTPGHRSYNEQFF,TGTGCCAGCACCCCGGGACACCGGAGCTACAATGAGCAGTTCTTC
NA,TRBV28,NA,TRBJ2-2,CASRSGKLSGTGELFF,TGTGCCAGCAGGTCGGGGAAGCTCAGCGGTACCGGGGAGCTGTTTTTT
NA,TRBV27,NA,TRBJ2-4,CASRRWFGQSTRGSENIQYF,TGTGCCAGCAGAAGATGGTTCGGACAGTCCACCCGTGGAAGTGAGAACATTCAGTACTTC
NA,TRBV5-6,NA,TRBJ2-1,CASSPGPLSGNNEQFF,TGTGCCAGCAGCCCCGGACCACTGTCCGGGAACAATGAGCAGTTCTTC
NA,TRBV6-1,TRBD2,TRBJ2-4,CASSESKGTSGRGRLGKNSQYF,TGTGCCAGCAGTGAATCGAAGGGGACTAGCGGGCGCGGGCGGTTGGGCAAAAACAGTCAGTACTTC
NA,TRBV28,NA,TRBJ1-1,CASRITDIRDTEAFF,TGTGCCAGCAGGATTACCGACATACGCGACACTGAAGCTTTCTTT
NA,TRBV2,NA,TRBJ2-5,CASSEGAGAQETQYF,TGTGCCAGCAGTGAAGGGGCAGGGGCCCAAGAGACCCAGTACTTC
NA,TRBV18,TRBD2,TRBJ2-1,CASSPTGTSGYNEQFF,TGTGCCAGCTCACCGACCGGGACTAGCGGCTACAATGAGCAGTTCTTC
few,TRBV5-4,TRBD1,TRBJ1-6,CASSTPTGGDSPLHF,TGTGCCAGCAGCACGCCTACAGGGGGGGATTCACCCCTCCACTTT
NA,TRBV6-1,TRBD1,TRBJ2-1,CASSEDRGYSQFF,TGTGCCAGCAGTGAAGACAGGGGGTATTCCCAGTTCTTC
NA,TRBV6-1,TRBD1,TRBJ2-2,CASSADREFTGELFF,TGTGCCAGCAGTGCGGACAGGGAATTCACCGGGGAGCTGTTTTTT
NA,TRBV6-5,TRBD2,TRBJ2-7,CASSRLAGSYEQYF,TGTGCCAGCAGTCGACTAGCGGGCTCCTACGAGCAGTACTTC
NA,TRBV5-6,TRBD1,TRBJ2-2,CASSAWTGGSTGELFF,TGTGCCAGCAGCGCCTGGACAGGGGGCAGCACCGGGGAGCTGTTTTTT
NA,TRBV27,TRBD1,TRBJ1-3,CASSSTGGGNTIYF,TGTGCCAGCAGTTCGACAGGGGGAGGAAACACCATATATTTT
NA,TRBV15,TRBD1,TRBJ1-2,CATSSSHLAMGQLYGYTF,TGTGCCACCAGCAGTTCCCACTTAGCAATGGGACAGCTCTATGGCTACACCTTC
few,TRBV6-5,TRBD1,TRBJ1-6,CASSTGQGAGSPLHF,TGTGCCAGCAGTACGGGACAGGGGGCAGGTTCACCCCTCCACTTT
once,TRBV2,NA,TRBJ2-3,CASVASGPGPTDTQYF,TGTGCCAGCGTCGCAAGCGGTCCAGGCCCCACAGATACGCAGTATTTT
NA,TRBV7-9,NA,TRBJ1-3,CASSPLGNTIYF,TGTGCCAGCAGCCCATTGGGAAACACCATATATTTT
once,TRBV28,TRBD1,TRBJ2-5,CASSLGGTGGETQYF,TGTGCCAGCAGTTTGGGGGGGACAGGGGGGGAGACCCAGTACTTC
NA,TRBV10-3,TRBD1,TRBJ2-2,CAISGTGLSTGELFF,TGTGCCATCAGTGGGACAGGGTTAAGCACCGGGGAGCTGTTTTTT
NA,TRBV7-2,TRBD2,TRBJ2-5,CASSLVAGGPQETQYF,TGTGCCAGCAGCTTAGTGGCGGGGGGACCTCAAGAGACCCAGTACTTC
NA,TRBV7-9,TRBD1,TRBJ2-7,CASSPKPGQGVPREQYF,TGTGCCAGCAGCCCAAAGCCCGGACAGGGCGTCCCTCGCGAGCAGTACTTC
NA,TRBV5-1,NA,TRBJ2-7,CASSGGVLSYEQYF,TGCGCCAGCAGTGGCGGGGTCCTCTCCTACGAGCAGTACTTC
NA,TRBV4-1,NA,TRBJ1-5,CASSHGDSSQPQHF,TGCGCCAGCAGCCACGGAGACAGCAGCCAGCCCCAGCATTTT
NA,TRBV7-2,TRBD1,TRBJ2-5,CASSGRDRGKETQYF,TGTGCCAGCAGCGGCCGGGACAGGGGTAAAGAGACCCAGTACTTC
NA,TRBV9,TRBD1,TRBJ1-1,CASSPADRVNTEAFF,TGTGCCAGCAGCCCGGCGGACAGGGTGAACACTGAAGCTTTCTTT
NA,TRBV2,NA,TRBJ2-5,CASQGGSGPLETQYF,TGTGCCAGCCAGGGTGGTAGTGGTCCACTCGAGACCCAGTACTTC
NA,TRBV28,TRBD1,TRBJ1-2,CASSLWGITGAANYGYTF,TGTGCCAGCAGTTTATGGGGAATCACAGGGGCGGCTAACTATGGCTACACCTTC
NA,TRBV5-1,NA,TRBJ2-5,CASRGAGGGKETQYF,TGCGCCAGCCGAGGGGCGGGCGGAGGGAAAGAGACCCAGTACTTC
NA,TRBV6-4,NA,TRBJ1-5,CASSVPLDNSDQPQHF,TGTGCCAGCAGTGTCCCCCTGGACAATTCGGATCAGCCCCAGCATTTT
NA,TRBV29-1,TRBD1,TRBJ1-6,CSDQFTGTGRGSYNSPLHF,TGCAGCGACCAATTTACCGGGACAGGTAGGGGCTCCTATAATTCACCCCTCCACTTT
few,TRBV4-3,TRBD2,TRBJ2-7,CASSQEASGGAPYEQYF,TGCGCCAGCAGCCAAGAGGCTAGCGGGGGAGCTCCCTACGAGCAGTACTTC
NA,TRBV6-5,TRBD1,TRBJ2-7,CASSYPGQAYYEQYF,TGTGCCAGCAGTTACCCGGGACAGGCTTACTACGAGCAGTACTTC
NA,TRBV28,NA,TRBJ1-2,CASRIQSYGYTF,TGTGCCAGCAGAATACAGTCCTATGGCTACACCTTC
once,TRBV7-9,NA,TRBJ2-7,CASSLRADDYEQYF,TGTGCCAGCAGCTTGAGAGCGGATGACTACGAGCAGTACTTC
NA,TRBV18,NA,TRBJ2-7,CASSPTRSRDEQYF,TGTGCCAGCTCACCGACTCGCTCGCGCGACGAGCAGTACTTC
NA,TRBV19,NA,TRBJ2-7,CASSTKGGGYHEQYF,TGTGCCAGTAGTACCAAAGGAGGAGGGTACCACGAGCAGTACTTC
NA,TRBV6-4,TRBD1,TRBJ2-3,CASSDSRTGDADTQYF,TGTGCCAGCAGTGACTCTAGAACAGGGGACGCAGATACGCAGTATTTT
NA,TRBV7-9,TRBD2,TRBJ2-3,CASSFPTSGRAYPDTQYF,TGTGCCAGCAGCTTCCCGACTAGCGGGAGGGCCTATCCAGATACGCAGTATTTT
NA,TRBV27,NA,TRBJ2-7,CASRHSRMYEQYF,TGTGCCAGCCGCCACAGTAGAATGTACGAGCAGTACTTC
NA,TRBV19,TRBD1,TRBJ2-6,CASSMGTGLGGANVLTF,TGTGCCAGTAGTATGGGGACAGGGTTAGGTGGGGCCAACGTCCTGACTTTC
few,TRBV5-1,TRBD1,TRBJ2-1,CASSRGVGQGGLGSYNEQFF,TGCGCCAGCAGCCGCGGGGTGGGACAGGGGGGACTCGGGTCCTACAATGAGCAGTTCTTC
NA,TRBV6-5,NA,TRBJ1-5,CASSRDRGGNQPQHF,TGTGCCAGCAGCCGGGACCGCGGGGGCAATCAGCCCCAGCATTTT
NA,TRBV7-9,NA,TRBJ1-2,CASSLRTEEIYGYTF,TGTGCCAGCAGCTTGCGGACAGAGGAAATCTATGGCTACACCTTC
NA,TRBV7-2,TRBD2,TRBJ2-3,CASTPRAGADTQYF,TGTGCCAGCACCCCGCGGGCGGGGGCAGATACGCAGTATTTT
NA,TRBV30,NA,TRBJ2-3,CAWSVLGTDTQYF,TGTGCCTGGAGTGTACTAGGCACAGATACGCAGTATTTT
few,TRBV29-1,TRBD1,TRBJ2-1,CSVEVPGQGVNEQFF,TGCAGCGTTGAAGTTCCGGGACAGGGCGTCAATGAGCAGTTCTTC
NA,TRBV7-2,TRBD2,TRBJ2-3,CASSSLAGITDTQYF,TGTGCCAGCAGCTCACTAGCGGGGATCACAGATACGCAGTATTTT
NA,TRBV5-1,NA,TRBJ1-3,CASSLAPQGFSNTIYF,TGCGCCAGCAGCTTGGCCCCCCAGGGCTTCTCAAACACCATATATTTT
NA,TRBV28,TRBD2,TRBJ2-7,CASSLGLAGVAHEQYF,TGTGCCAGCAGTCTCGGACTAGCGGGAGTGGCCCACGAGCAGTACTTC
NA,TRBV18,TRBD1,TRBJ2-6,CASSPLFPGQRNSGANVLTF,TGTGCCAGCTCACCACTGTTCCCGGGACAGCGGAACTCTGGGGCCAACGTCCTGACTTTC
NA,TRBV6-5,NA,TRBJ2-5,CASSPHRGQQETQYF,TGTGCCAGCAGCCCTCACCGTGGACAGCAAGAGACCCAGTACTTC
NA,TRBV5-1,NA,TRBJ2-5,CASSLGGVVNPYQETQYF,TGCGCCAGCAGCTTGGGGGGGGTGGTCAACCCGTACCAGGAGACCCAGTACTTC
NA,TRBV28,TRBD1,TRBJ1-4,CASSSPWDRVGEKLFF,TGTGCCAGCAGTTCTCCCTGGGACAGGGTGGGTGAAAAACTGTTTTTT
NA,TRBV30,NA,TRBJ2-7,CAWSSSPIPGQHGEQYF,TGTGCCTGGAGTTCATCCCCTATTCCGGGACAACACGGCGAGCAGTACTTC
few,TRBV7-2,TRBD1,TRBJ2-3,CASSTWARDRVPPDTQYF,TGTGCCAGCAGCACATGGGCGCGGGACAGGGTCCCCCCAGATACGCAGTATTTT
once,TRBV6-5,NA,TRBJ2-1,CASSYGTLRSEQFF,TGTGCCAGCAGTTATGGGACTCTGAGGAGTGAGCAGTTCTTC
once,TRBV19,TRBD1,TRBJ1-2,CASSPTFTGTGGEKDGYTF,TGTGCCAGTAGTCCTACCTTCACCGGGACAGGGGGCGAAAAGGATGGCTACACCTTC